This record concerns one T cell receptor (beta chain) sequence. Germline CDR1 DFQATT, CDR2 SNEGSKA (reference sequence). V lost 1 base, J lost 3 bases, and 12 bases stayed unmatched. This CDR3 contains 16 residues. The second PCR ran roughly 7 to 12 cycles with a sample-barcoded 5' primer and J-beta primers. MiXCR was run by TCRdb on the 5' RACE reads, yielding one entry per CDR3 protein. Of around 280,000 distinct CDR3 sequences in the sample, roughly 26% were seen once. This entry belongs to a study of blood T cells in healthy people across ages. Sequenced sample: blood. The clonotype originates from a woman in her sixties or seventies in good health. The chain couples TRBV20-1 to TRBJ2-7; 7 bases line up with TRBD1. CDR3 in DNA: TGCAGTGCTAGAGTTCTACCGGGACAGATGAACTACGAGCAGTACTTC. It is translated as CSARVLPGQMNYEQYF.